This T cell receptor (beta chain) came from a study of blood T cell repertoires in COVID-19. Study at large: PBMCs, B-cell-depleted T cells, or T cells were the source of the cDNA or gDNA that made up the material.

This CDR3 spans 19 amino acids. V gave up 1 base and J gave up 1 base; unmatched junction bases: 12. CDR1 is SGHNT and CDR2 is YENEEA in the germline V gene. The method was immunoSEQ multiplex PCR; TCRdb's version includes in-frame clones alone and lacks a portion of them. The repertoire holds 300,000 to 400,000 clones, with around 83% as singletons. Sequenced input: peripheral blood. The chain is built from TRBV11-3 and TRBJ2-3, with TRBD2 identical over 9 bases. The TCR sequence derives from a man under 40 with active or convalescent COVID-19. DNA of the CDR3: TGTGCCAGCAGCTTAGCCCTCGGGCGGGGGGGCTGGGGCACAGATACGCAGTATTTT. This gives the protein CASSLALGRGGWGTDTQYF.